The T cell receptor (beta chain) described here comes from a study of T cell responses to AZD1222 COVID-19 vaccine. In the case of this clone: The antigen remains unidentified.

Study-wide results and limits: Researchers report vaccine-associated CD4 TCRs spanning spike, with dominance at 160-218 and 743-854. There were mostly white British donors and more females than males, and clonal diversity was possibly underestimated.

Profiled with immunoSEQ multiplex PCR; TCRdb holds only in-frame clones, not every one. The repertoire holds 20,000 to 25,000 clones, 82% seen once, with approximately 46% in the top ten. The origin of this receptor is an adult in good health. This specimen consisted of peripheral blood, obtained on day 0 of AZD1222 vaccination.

CDR3 sequence reads: CASSETLTPAGELFF. The CDR3 DNA reads as TGTGCCAGCAGTGAAACCCTAACGCCGGCCGGGGAGCTGTTTTTT. The V call is TRBV6-1, the J call TRBJ2-2; the D is unclear. This CDR3 is 15 amino acids long. Trimming took off 2 bases at V and 6 bases at J, with 13 bases between the two ends. The germline V gene has CDR1 MNHNS and CDR2 SASEGT.